Below are 9 T cell receptor beta chains sequenced from a single sample in a study of Graves' ophthalmopathy and Graves' hyperthyroidism. Amplified TCR beta CDR3 regions were obtained using RNA transcripts as template. HTBI primers primed a first-round RT-PCR, and a second-round multiplex PCR followed. TCRdb re-analysed the multiplex PCR reads in MiXCR, keeping a single row per CDR3 protein. The data hold 400,000 or so distinct CDR3 sequences, with 15% to 17% observed a single time. The specimen was peripheral blood. The receptors were gathered from a woman under 30 with stable Graves' hyperthyroidism.

This clonotype has ten or more counts. V and J are TRBV12-3 or TRBV12-4 and TRBJ1-1; the match to TRBD1 covers 8 bases. V shed 4 bases, J shed 0 bases, and the junction held 10 bases outside the gene matches. The CDR3 runs to 17 residues. CDR3 region: CASSSNRDRLLNTEAFF. DNA for the CDR3: TGTGCCAGCAGTTCGAACCGGGACAGGCTTTTGAACACTGAAGCTTTCTTT.

The J gene is TRBJ2-5, the V gene TRBV6-1; D remains ambiguous. Trimming removed 8 bases at V and 4 bases at J, with 8 bases between. This CDR3 spans 11 amino acids. Germline V gene data show CDR1 as MNHNS and CDR2 as SASEGT. CDR3 DNA sequence: TGTGCCAGCTGCCTGGTAGAGACCCAGTACTTC. Translation gives CASCLVETQYF.

This clonotype came up a few times. The chain combines TRBV25-1 with TRBJ1-2, with D possibly TRBD1 on 5 matching bases. The CDR3 is made up of 12 amino acids. CDR1 is MGHDK, CDR2 SYGVNS, per germline. V was shortened by 0 bases and J by 14 bases, with 13 bases between the two germline ends. CDR3 sequence reads: CASSEYGGGKTF. The CDR3 DNA is TGTGCCAGCAGTGAATATGGCGGGGGTAAGACCTTC.

This clonotype was seen many times. The V gene is TRBV7-2, the J gene TRBJ2-5; D not resolved. Germline V gives CDR1 SGHTA, CDR2 FQGNSA. V lost 8 bases and J lost 5, with 12 bases in between. The CDR3 sequence is 12 residues long. CDR3 bases: TGTGCCAGCGGTGTGGGTAGGGAGACCCAGTACTTC. Translating gives CASGVGRETQYF.

The J gene is TRBJ2-5, the V gene TRBV5-4; no firm D call. V lost 4 bases, J lost 5 bases, and 12 bases lay in between. Germline loops: CDR1 SGHNT, CDR2 YYREEE (reference sequence). There are 13 residues in the CDR3. CDR3 DNA: TGTGCCAGCAGCGGTCGGGTCGGGGAGACCCAGTACTTC. Translating it yields CASSGRVGETQYF.

This clonotype turned up a few times. The chain combines TRBV2 with TRBJ2-2; a weak D match, TRBD1 (6 bases). CDR1 is SNHLY, CDR2 FYNNEI, per germline. The CDR3 consists of 18 residues. The V end was cut by 5 bases, the J end by 1 base, with 20 bases between. DNA of the CDR3: TGTGCCAGCAGTCCAACTCGTTACAGGGCCGGGAACACCGGGGAGCTGTTTTTT. Translation gives CASSPTRYRAGNTGELFF.

Ten or more counts support this clonotype. The chain is built from TRBV12-3 or TRBV12-4 and TRBJ2-5; D not resolved. The V and J ends lost 6 bases and 5 bases respectively, with 16 bases between them. CDR3 length: 14 residues. The DNA for the CDR3 is TGTGCCAGCAGCCCCCCCGTGAACTTCGAGACCCAGTACTTC. This gives the protein CASSPPVNFETQYF.

This clonotype was detected ten times or more. The V gene is TRBV2, the J gene TRBJ1-1; D unclear. The V end was cut by 5 bases, the J end by 3 bases, with 7 bases between. The CDR3 has 12 residues. The V gene's germline CDR1 is SNHLY and CDR2 FYNNEI. As DNA, the CDR3 is TGTGCCAGCAGTAGAGTAGACACTGAAGCTTTCTTT. Amino acids: CASSRVDTEAFF.

The chain employs TRBV2 and TRBJ1-1; D remains ambiguous. Trimming removed 2 bases from V and 1 base from J, with 5 bases in between. Germline loops: CDR1 SNHLY, CDR2 FYNNEI. The CDR3 is 13 amino acids. The DNA of the CDR3 is TGTGCCAGCAGTGAAATCGAGAACACTGAAGCTTTCTTT. Translating it yields CASSEIENTEAFF.